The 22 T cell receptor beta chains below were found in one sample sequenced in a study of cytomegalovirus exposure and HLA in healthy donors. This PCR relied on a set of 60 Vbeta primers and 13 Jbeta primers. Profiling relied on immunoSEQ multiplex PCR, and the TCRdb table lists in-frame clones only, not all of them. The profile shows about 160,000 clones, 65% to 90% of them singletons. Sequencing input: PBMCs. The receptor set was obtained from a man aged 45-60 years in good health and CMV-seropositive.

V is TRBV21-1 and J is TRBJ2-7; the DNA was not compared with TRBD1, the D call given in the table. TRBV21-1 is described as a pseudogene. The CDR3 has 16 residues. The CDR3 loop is CASSIRDRRRSYEQYV. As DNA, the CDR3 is TGTGCCAGCAGCATCCGGGACAGGAGGCGCTCCTACGAGCAGTACGTC.

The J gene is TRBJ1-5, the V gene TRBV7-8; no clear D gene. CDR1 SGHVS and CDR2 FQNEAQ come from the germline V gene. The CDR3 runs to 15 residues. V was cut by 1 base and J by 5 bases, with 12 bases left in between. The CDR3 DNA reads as TGTGCCAGCAGCTTAGAAGCGGGAGGTTATCAGCCCCAGCATTTT. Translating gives CASSLEAGGYQPQHF. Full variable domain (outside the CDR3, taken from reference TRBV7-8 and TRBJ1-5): GAGVSQSPRYKVAKRGQDVALRCDPISGHVSLFWYQQALGQGPEFLTYFQNEAQLDKSGLPSDRFFAERPEGSVSTLKIQRTQQEDSAVYLCASSLEAGGYQPQHFGDGTRLSIL.

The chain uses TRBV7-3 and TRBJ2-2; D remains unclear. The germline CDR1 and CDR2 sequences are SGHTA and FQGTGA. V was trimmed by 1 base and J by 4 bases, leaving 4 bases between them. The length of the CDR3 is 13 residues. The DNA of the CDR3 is TGTGCCAGCAGCTTAATCGGCACCGGGGAGCTGTTTTTT. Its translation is CASSLIGTGELFF.

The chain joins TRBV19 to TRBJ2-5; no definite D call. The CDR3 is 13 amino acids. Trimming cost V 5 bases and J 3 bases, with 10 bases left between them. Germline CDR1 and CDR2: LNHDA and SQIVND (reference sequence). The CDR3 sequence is CASSLNREETQYF. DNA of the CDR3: TGTGCCAGTAGTTTAAACCGGGAAGAGACCCAGTACTTC.

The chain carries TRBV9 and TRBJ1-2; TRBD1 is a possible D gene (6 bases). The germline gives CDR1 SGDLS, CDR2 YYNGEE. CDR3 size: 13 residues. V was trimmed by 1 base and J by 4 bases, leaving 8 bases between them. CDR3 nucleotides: TGTGCCAGCAGCGTAACAGGGAGCTATGGCTACACCTTC. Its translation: CASSVTGSYGYTF. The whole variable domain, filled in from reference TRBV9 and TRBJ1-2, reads DSGVTQTPKHLITATGQRVTLRCSPRSGDLSVYWYQQSLDQGLQFLIQYYNGEERAKGNILERFSAQQFPDLHSELNLSSLELGDSALYFCASSVTGSYGYTFGSGTRLTVV.

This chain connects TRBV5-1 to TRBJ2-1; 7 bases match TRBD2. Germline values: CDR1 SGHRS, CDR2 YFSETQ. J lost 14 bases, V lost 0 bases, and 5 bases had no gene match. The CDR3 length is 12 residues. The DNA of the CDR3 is TGCGCCAGCAGCTTGGGTGCTAGCGGAGAGTTCTTC. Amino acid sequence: CASSLGASGEFF. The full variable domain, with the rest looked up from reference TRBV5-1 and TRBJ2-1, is KAGVTQTPRYLIKTRGQQVTLSCSPISGHRSVSWYQQTPGQGLQFLFEYFSETQRNKGNFPGRFSGRQFSNSRSEMNVSTLELGDSALYLCASSLGASGEFFGPGTRLTVL.

DNA for the CDR3: TGCGCCAGCAGAATGACAGGGAACTATGGCTACACCTTC. Amino acids: CASRMTGNYGYTF. The genes are TRBV10-2 and TRBJ1-2; 7 nucleotides align to TRBD1. Looked up from germline, CDR1 is WSHSY and CDR2 is SAAADI. The CDR3 runs 13 residues. V shed 6 bases, J shed 2 bases, and the junction held 3 bases outside the gene matches.

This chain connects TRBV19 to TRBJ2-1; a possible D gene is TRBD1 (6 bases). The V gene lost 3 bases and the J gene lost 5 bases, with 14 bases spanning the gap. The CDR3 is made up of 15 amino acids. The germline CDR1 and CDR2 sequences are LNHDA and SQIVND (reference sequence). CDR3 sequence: CASSIKGQPNNEQFF. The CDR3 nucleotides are TGTGCCAGTAGTATCAAAGGACAGCCTAACAATGAGCAGTTCTTC.

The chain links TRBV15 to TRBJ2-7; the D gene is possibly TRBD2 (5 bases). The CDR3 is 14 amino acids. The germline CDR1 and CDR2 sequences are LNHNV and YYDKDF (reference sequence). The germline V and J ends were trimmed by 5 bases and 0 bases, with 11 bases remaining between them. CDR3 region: CATSFPGSSYEQYF. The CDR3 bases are TGTGCCACCAGCTTCCCGGGGAGCTCCTACGAGCAGTACTTC.

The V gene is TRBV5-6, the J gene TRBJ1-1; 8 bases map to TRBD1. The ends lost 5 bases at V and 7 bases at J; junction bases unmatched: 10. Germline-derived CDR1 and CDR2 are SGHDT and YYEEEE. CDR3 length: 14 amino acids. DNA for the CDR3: TGTGCCAGCAGTAGCCGAGGACAGGGAAATGAAGCTTTCTTT. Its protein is CASSSRGQGNEAFF.

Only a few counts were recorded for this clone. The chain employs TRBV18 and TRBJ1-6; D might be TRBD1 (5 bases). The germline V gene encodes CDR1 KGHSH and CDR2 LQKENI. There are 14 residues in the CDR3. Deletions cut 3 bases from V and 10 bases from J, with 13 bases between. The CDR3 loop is CASSPPGGDSPLHF. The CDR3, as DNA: TGTGCCAGCTCACCTCCCGGAGGGGACTCACCCCTCCACTTT.

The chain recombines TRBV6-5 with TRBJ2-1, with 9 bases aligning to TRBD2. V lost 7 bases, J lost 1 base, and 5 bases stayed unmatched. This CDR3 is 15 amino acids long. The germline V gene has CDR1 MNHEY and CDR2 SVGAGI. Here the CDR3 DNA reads TGTGCCAGCACGGGGGCGGGAGGGTCCTACAATGAGCAGTTCTTC. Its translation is CASTGAGGSYNEQFF.

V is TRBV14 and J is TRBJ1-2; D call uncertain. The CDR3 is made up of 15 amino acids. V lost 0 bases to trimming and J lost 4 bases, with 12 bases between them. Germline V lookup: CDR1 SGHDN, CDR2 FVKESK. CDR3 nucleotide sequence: TGTGCCAGCAGCCAAGACGCCGGGTTGGGCTATGGCTACACCTTC. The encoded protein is CASSQDAGLGYGYTF.

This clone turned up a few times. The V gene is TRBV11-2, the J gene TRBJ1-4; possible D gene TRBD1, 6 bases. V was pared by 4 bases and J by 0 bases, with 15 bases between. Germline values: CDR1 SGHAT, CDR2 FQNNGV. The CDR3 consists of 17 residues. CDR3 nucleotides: TGTGCCAGCAGCTCCGACAGGATCAGGGCAACTAATGAAAAACTGTTTTTT. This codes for CASSSDRIRATNEKLFF.

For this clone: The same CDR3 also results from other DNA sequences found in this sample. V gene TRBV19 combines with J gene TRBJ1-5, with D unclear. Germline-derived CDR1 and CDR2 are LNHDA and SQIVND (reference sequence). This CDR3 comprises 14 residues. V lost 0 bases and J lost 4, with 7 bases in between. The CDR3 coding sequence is TGTGCCAGTAGTATAGAATCGGGAAATCAGCCCCAGCATTTT. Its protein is CASSIESGNQPQHF.

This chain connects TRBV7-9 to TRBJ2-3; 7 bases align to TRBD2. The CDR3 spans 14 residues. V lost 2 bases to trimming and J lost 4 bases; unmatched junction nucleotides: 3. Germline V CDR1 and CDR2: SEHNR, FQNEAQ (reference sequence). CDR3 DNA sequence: TGTGCCAGCAGCTTAACCAGCGGGGCAGATACGCAGTATTTT. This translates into CASSLTSGADTQYF.

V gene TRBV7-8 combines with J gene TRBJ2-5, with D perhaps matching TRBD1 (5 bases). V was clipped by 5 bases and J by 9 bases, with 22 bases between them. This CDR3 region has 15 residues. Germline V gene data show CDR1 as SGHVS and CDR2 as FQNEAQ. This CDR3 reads CASSGFQGFKGAQYF. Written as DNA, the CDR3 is TGTGCCAGCAGCGGGTTCCAGGGTTTCAAAGGGGCCCAGTACTTC.

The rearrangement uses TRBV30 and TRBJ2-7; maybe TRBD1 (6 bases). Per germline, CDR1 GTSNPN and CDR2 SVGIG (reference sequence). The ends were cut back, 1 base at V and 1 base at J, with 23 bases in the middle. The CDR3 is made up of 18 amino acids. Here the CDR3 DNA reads TGTGCCTGGAGTGGGGGACAATCCGGGAACATCTTTTCCTACGAGCAGTACGTC. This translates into CAWSGGQSGNIFSYEQYV.

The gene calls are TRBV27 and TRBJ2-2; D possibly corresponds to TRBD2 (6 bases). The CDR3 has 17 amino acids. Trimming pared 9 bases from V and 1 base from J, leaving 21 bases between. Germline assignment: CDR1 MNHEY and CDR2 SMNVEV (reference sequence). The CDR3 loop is CASQFISDYRNTGELFF. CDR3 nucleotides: TGTGCCAGTCAGTTTATCTCGGACTATCGGAACACCGGGGAGCTGTTTTTT.

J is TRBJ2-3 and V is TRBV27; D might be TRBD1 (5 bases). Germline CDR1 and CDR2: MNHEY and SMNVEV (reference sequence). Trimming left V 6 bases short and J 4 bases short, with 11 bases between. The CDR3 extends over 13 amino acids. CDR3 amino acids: CASSRASADTQYF. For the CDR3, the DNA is TGTGCCAGCAGCAGGGCATCTGCAGATACGCAGTATTTT.

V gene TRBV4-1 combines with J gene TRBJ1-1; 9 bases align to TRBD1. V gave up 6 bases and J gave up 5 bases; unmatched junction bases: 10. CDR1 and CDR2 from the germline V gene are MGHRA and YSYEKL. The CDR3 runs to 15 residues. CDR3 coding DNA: TGCGCCAGCAGTGTTGCGGGGACAGGGATGACTGAAGCTTTCTTT. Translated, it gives CASSVAGTGMTEAFF.

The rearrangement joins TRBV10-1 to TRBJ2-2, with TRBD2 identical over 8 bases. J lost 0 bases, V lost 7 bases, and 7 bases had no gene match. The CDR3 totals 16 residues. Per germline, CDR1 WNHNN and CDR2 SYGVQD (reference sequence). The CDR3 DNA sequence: TGCGCCAGCATCCCCCTTAGCGGGACGAACACCGGGGAGCTGTTTTTT. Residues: CASIPLSGTNTGELFF.